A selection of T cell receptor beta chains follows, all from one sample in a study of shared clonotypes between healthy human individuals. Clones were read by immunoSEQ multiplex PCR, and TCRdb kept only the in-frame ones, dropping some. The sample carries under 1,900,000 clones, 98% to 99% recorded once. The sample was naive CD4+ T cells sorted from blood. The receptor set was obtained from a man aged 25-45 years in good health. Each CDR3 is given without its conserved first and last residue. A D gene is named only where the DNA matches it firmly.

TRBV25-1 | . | ASSRSVVLF
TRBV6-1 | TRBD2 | ASSESPLAGGTGELF
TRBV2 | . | ASSTTEYQETQY
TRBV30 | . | AYREPGELF
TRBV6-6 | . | ASSYSAGPMGETQY
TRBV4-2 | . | ASSQEKRETQY
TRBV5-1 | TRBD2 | ASSQGTSETYEQY
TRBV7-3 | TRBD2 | ASSLRLAGEGREQF
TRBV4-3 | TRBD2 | ASRKRLLAGEGGTDTQY
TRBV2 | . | ASKRNEQF
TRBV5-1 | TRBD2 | ASSLVTSGTYEQY
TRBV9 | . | ASSVGPQGEEAF
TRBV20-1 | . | SATEEYEQY
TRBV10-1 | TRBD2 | ASSEALAGSIGTYEQY
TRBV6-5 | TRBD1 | ASSYDRVMGEQY
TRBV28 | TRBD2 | ASSSYSGLGLYEQY
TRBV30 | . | AWSVEGNTEAF
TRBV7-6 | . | ASSPTLYSYEQY
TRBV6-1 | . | ASSRLY
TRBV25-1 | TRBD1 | ASSEGQVLYEQF
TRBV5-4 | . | ASSTGGGSRANEQF
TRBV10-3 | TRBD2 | AISDLAGGRGLYNEQF
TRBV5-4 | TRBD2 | ASSVKAGGAYNEQF
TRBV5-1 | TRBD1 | ASSGTDFTGELF
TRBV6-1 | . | AARGTASSYEQY
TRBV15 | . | ATGPRLGNNEQF
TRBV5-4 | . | ASSSELASYEQY
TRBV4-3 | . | ASSQESGGTDTQY
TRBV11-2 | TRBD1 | ASSTQGALRETQY
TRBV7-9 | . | ASSLGQARETQY
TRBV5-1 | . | ASRWVGGNEQF
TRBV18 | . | ASSPPMGDYGYT
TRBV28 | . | ASTKGTIYEQF
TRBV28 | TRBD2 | ASSPWTSGSTDTQY
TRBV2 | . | ASTGNTEAF
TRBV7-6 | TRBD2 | ASSLEGGRASYEQY
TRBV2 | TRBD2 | ASGGTRGNEQY
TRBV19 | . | ASKEGLFNEQF
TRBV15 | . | ATSRLAAYEQY
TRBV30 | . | AWLKVGSFYEQY
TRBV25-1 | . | ASSDGVPGELF
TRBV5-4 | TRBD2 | ASSPGARAGVYEQY